These 7 T cell receptor beta chains were all obtained from the same sample, sequenced in a study of identical twins. TCRdb reanalysed the 5' RACE reads using MiXCR and keeps one entry per CDR3 protein. The data hold roughly 260,000 distinct CDR3 sequences, with 7% to 8.5% observed a single time. The data also belong to a second study, concerning yellow fever vaccine responses in identical twins.

Source material: CD8+ T cells sorted from blood. Receptor source: a woman younger than 35 in good health.

This clonotype was picked up a small number of times. The rearrangement uses TRBV6-1 and TRBJ2-5; D is unclear. Germline CDR1 and CDR2: MNHNS and SASEGT. Trimming shortened V by 6 bases and J by 2 bases, and 4 bases separated the two germline ends. The CDR3 is 11 amino acids. CDR3 DNA sequence: TGTGCCAGCAGACAGCAAGAGACCCAGTACTTC. As protein: CASRQQETQYF.

In its sample, this clonotype was seen many times. The V and J genes are TRBV20-1 and TRBJ2-3, with 11 bases lining up with TRBD2. Per the germline V gene, CDR1 is DFQATT and CDR2 is SNEGSKA (reference sequence). V shed 3 bases, J shed 2 bases, and the junction held 1 base outside the gene matches. The CDR3 contains 14 residues. CDR3 loop: CSARGLAVTDTQYF. The DNA for the CDR3 is TGCAGTGCTAGGGGACTAGCGGTCACAGATACGCAGTATTTT.

This clonotype is deemed medium-sized (0.01 to 0.1%). This chain joins TRBV4-1 and TRBJ1-6; 7 nucleotides agree with TRBD1. The CDR3 length is 17 residues. Per the germline V gene, CDR1 is MGHRA and CDR2 is YSYEKL. The trim removed 2 bases at V and 4 bases at J, leaving 8 bases unmatched. The CDR3, as DNA: TGCGCCAGCAGCCAATTAGCCGGGACAGTGTATAATTCACCCCTCCACTTT. It codes for CASSQLAGTVYNSPLHF.

This chain links TRBV20-1 with TRBJ2-7; 8 nucleotides line up with TRBD2. The germline V gene encodes CDR1 DFQATT and CDR2 SNEGSKA (reference sequence). V gave up 0 bases and J gave up 2 bases; unmatched junction bases: 6. The CDR3 sequence is 15 residues long. The CDR3 coding sequence is TGCAGTGCTAGAGATCGACAAGCGGGGGCCTACGAGCAGTACTTC. This gives the protein CSARDRQAGAYEQYF.

The chain recombines TRBV12-3 or TRBV12-4 with TRBJ2-2; D is unresolved. This CDR3 contains 14 residues. V lost 5 bases to trimming and J lost 7 bases, with 14 bases between them. The CDR3 DNA is TGTGCCAGCAGTCGCACTCCTAGGGTCGGGGAGCTGTTTTTT. Encoded protein: CASSRTPRVGELFF.

This clonotype was detected a few times. V gene TRBV2 combines with J gene TRBJ2-5; 8 bases are a match to TRBD2. Germline CDR1 reads SNHLY; CDR2 reads FYNNEI. After removal of 2 bases from V and 2 bases from J, the junction contained 4 bases not matched to a gene. CDR3 length: 15 residues. CDR3 amino acids: CASSEWASGQETQYF. The CDR3 coding sequence is TGTGCCAGCAGTGAATGGGCTAGCGGGCAAGAGACCCAGTACTTC.

The genes are TRBV7-9 and TRBJ1-1, with D unresolved. This CDR3 contains 12 residues. Germline CDR1 is SEHNR and CDR2 is FQNEAQ (reference sequence). V gave up 4 bases and J gave up 7 bases, with 10 bases separating them. The CDR3 DNA reads as TGTGCCAGCAGCTATGCGACCGATGAAGCTTTCTTT. Translated: CASSYATDEAFF.